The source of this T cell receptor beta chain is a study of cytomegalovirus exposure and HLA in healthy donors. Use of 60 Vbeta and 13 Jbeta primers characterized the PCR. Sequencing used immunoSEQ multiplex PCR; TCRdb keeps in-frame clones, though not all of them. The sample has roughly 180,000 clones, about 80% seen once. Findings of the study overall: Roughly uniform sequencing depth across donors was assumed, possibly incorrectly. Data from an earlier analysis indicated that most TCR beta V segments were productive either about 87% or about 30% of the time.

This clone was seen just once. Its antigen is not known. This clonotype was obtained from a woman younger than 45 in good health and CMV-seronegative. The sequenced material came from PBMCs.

The DNA for the CDR3 is TGCGCCAGCAGCCGGGGCCCGGTGGATACGCAGTATTTT. Encoded protein: CASSRGPVDTQYF. The chain is built from TRBV4-1 and TRBJ2-3; D may be TRBD1 (5 bases). The V end was cut by 4 bases, the J end by 6 bases, with 11 bases between. The CDR3 length is 13 residues. The germline V gene has CDR1 MGHRA and CDR2 YSYEKL.